These T cell receptor beta chains were read from a single sample in a study of shared clonotypes between healthy human individuals. Assay: immunoSEQ multiplex PCR; the TCRdb copy retains only in-frame clones and omits some. The data show some 900,000 clones, around 80% seen once. Sequencing was carried out using memory CD4+ T cells sorted from blood. The receptors were sampled from a man between 18 and 35 years old in good health. CDR3s include the opening cysteine and the closing phenylalanine or tryptophan. Fields, in order: D gene, V gene, J gene, CDR3 protein. A D gene is named only where the DNA matches it firmly.

d_gene: TRBD2; v_gene: TRBV9; j_gene: TRBJ2-1; CDR3aa: CASSAPGTSYINEQFF
d_gene: -; v_gene: TRBV5-6; j_gene: TRBJ2-1; CDR3aa: CASSLSLINEQFF
d_gene: -; v_gene: TRBV6-1; j_gene: TRBJ1-2; CDR3aa: CASSEAQGVNYGYTF
d_gene: -; v_gene: TRBV6-5; j_gene: TRBJ2-2; CDR3aa: CASSGRERTGELFF
d_gene: -; v_gene: TRBV7-3; j_gene: TRBJ1-1; CDR3aa: CASSLMGQTEAFF
d_gene: -; v_gene: TRBV6-1; j_gene: TRBJ2-7; CDR3aa: CASSEWGTPYEQYF
d_gene: -; v_gene: TRBV15; j_gene: TRBJ1-6; CDR3aa: CATSRDSGGNSPLHF
d_gene: -; v_gene: TRBV7-6; j_gene: TRBJ2-5; CDR3aa: CASSRTRFETQYF
d_gene: TRBD1; v_gene: TRBV29-1; j_gene: TRBJ1-1; CDR3aa: CSAFRGRAEAFF
d_gene: -; v_gene: TRBV6-5; j_gene: TRBJ2-7; CDR3aa: CASSSPGAGYEQYF
d_gene: -; v_gene: TRBV4-3; j_gene: TRBJ1-4; CDR3aa: CASSQAPGEKLFF
d_gene: TRBD2; v_gene: TRBV4-3; j_gene: TRBJ2-2; CDR3aa: CASSQLAGAVGELFF
d_gene: -; v_gene: TRBV13; j_gene: TRBJ1-1; CDR3aa: CASSFDTGSEAFF
d_gene: -; v_gene: TRBV11-2; j_gene: TRBJ2-1; CDR3aa: CASSPRVYEQFF
d_gene: -; v_gene: TRBV10-2; j_gene: -; CDR3aa: CASSEGGYEQYF
d_gene: -; v_gene: TRBV20-1; j_gene: TRBJ2-5; CDR3aa: CSAQKETQYF
d_gene: -; v_gene: TRBV6-6; j_gene: TRBJ2-7; CDR3aa: CASRDGSREQYF
d_gene: -; v_gene: TRBV18; j_gene: TRBJ1-1; CDR3aa: CASSPQGVNTEAFF
d_gene: -; v_gene: TRBV30; j_gene: TRBJ1-1; CDR3aa: CAWSVPLYGQKKAEAFF
d_gene: -; v_gene: TRBV28; j_gene: TRBJ2-2; CDR3aa: CASRSTGTTNTGELFF
d_gene: -; v_gene: TRBV9; j_gene: TRBJ2-7; CDR3aa: CASSSGTGISSYEQYF
d_gene: TRBD2; v_gene: TRBV10-3; j_gene: TRBJ2-1; CDR3aa: CAIEKGLAGGSDEQFF
d_gene: -; v_gene: TRBV27; j_gene: TRBJ1-6; CDR3aa: CASSIREFHSPLHF
d_gene: -; v_gene: TRBV6-6; j_gene: TRBJ2-1; CDR3aa: CASSYGLSYNEQFF
d_gene: -; v_gene: TRBV10-3; j_gene: TRBJ2-5; CDR3aa: CASQGGGETQYF
d_gene: -; v_gene: TRBV7-2; j_gene: TRBJ1-3; CDR3aa: CASSFEAYSGNTIYF
d_gene: -; v_gene: TRBV10-2; j_gene: TRBJ2-7; CDR3aa: CASSEQGSSYEQYF
d_gene: -; v_gene: TRBV10-1; j_gene: TRBJ1-4; CDR3aa: CASSPLRALRKLFF
d_gene: TRBD1; v_gene: TRBV4-1; j_gene: TRBJ1-6; CDR3aa: CASSQDSGTAYNSPLHF
d_gene: TRBD2; v_gene: TRBV6-6; j_gene: TRBJ2-3; CDR3aa: CASSGQREQIPDTQYF
d_gene: -; v_gene: TRBV7-2; j_gene: TRBJ2-1; CDR3aa: CASSFRGRGNYNEQFF